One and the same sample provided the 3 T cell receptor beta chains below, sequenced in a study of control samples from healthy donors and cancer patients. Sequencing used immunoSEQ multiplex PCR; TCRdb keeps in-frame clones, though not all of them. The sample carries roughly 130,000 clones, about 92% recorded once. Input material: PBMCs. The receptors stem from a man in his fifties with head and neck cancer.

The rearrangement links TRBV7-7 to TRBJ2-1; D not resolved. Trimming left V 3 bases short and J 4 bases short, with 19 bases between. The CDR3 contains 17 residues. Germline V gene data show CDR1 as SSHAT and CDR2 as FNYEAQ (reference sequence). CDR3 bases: TGTGCCAGCAGCTTGCGAGGCCCCAATCACGGATACAATGAGCAGTTCTTC. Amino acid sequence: CASSLRGPNHGYNEQFF. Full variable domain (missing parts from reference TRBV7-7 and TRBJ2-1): GAGVSQSPRYKVTKRGQDVTLRCDPISSHATLYWYQQALGQGPEFLTYFNYEAQPDKSGLPSDRFSAERPEGSISTLTIQRTEQRDSAMYRCASSLRGPNHGYNEQFFGPGTRLTVL.

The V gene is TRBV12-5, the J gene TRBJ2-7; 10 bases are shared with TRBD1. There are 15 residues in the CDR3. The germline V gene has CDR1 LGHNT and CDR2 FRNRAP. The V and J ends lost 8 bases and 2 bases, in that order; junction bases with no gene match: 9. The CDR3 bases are TGTGCTAGTAAGGCGGGGGACAGGGGTACCTACGAGCAGTACTTC. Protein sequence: CASKAGDRGTYEQYF. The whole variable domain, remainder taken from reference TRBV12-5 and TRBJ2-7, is DARVTQTPRHKVTEMGQEVTMRCQPILGHNTVFWYRQTMMQGLELLAYFRNRAPLDDSGMPKDRFSAEMPDATLATLKIQPSEPRDSAVYFCASKAGDRGTYEQYFGPGTRLTVT.

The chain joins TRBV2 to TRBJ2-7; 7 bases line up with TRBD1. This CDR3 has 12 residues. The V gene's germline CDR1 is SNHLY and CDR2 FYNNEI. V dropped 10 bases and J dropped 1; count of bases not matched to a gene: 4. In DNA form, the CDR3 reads TGTGCCATACGGGACAGATCCTACGAGCAGTACTTC. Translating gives CAIRDRSYEQYF.